The sequence of this T cell receptor beta chain was determined in a study of blood T cell repertoires in COVID-19. Study summary: Sites across the United States, Italy and Spain contributed samples from acute and convalescent COVID-19. Nucleic acid was either cDNA or gDNA, and it came from T cells, B-cell-depleted T cells, or PBMCs.

Per the original methods: Using reference gene primer amplification, nucleated cell counts were estimated. Here immunoSEQ multiplex PCR was the method, and the copy in TCRdb shows in-frame clones only, minus some. V, J and clone size are those of that table, while D and trimming were read from the DNA. The data show some 220,000 clones, around four fifths seen once. The CDR3 is made up of 15 amino acids. Germline V gene data show CDR1 as SGHVS and CDR2 as FQNEAQ. Germline trimming cut 5 bases from V and 2 bases from J; bases unmatched to any gene: 8. The TCR comes from a woman aged 55-75 years with active or convalescent COVID-19. This chain connects TRBV7-8 to TRBJ2-7; TRBD2 matches at 8 bases. Sequenced input: peripheral blood. Here the CDR3 reads CASSPGGVGAYEQYV. For the CDR3, the DNA is TGTGCCAGCAGCCCCGGGGGGGTGGGCGCCTACGAGCAGTACGTC.